The 31 T cell receptor beta chains in this list originate from one sample, sequenced in a study of CXCR3-negative and CXCR3-positive naive CD8 T cells. The method, 5' RACE with UMI labels, was used to prepare the TRB cDNA libraries. TCRdb reprocessed the 5' RACE reads and stores each CDR3 protein as one record, lacking DNA. This sample's table has over 150,000 distinct CDR3 sequences. Notes on the study in general: Compared with CXCR3-negative naive cells, CXCR3-positive naive cells showed more hydrophobic TRB CDR3s.

These receptors lack a known antigen. Source material: naive CXCR3+ CD8+ T cells from blood. Regarding subset: CD45RO-CCR7+CD27+CD95- naive CD8+ T cells expressing CXCR3 (TNR3+). These receptor sequences come from a human donor in good health. Some clones in this sample may be carry-over from other donors' samples.

V usage is TRBV13 and J usage is TRBJ2-2; the TCRdb call, TRBD1, lacks DNA for checking. The CDR3 is 16 residues long. Germline loops: CDR1 PRHDT, CDR2 FYEKMQ (reference sequence). The chain's CDR3 is CASSLADRDYTGELFF.

V and J are TRBV7-9 and TRBJ2-2. CDR3 length equals 13 residues. CDR1 and CDR2 from the germline V gene are SEHNR and FQNEAQ (reference sequence). This CDR3 reads CASRRMGYEELFF. Using reference TRBV7-9 and TRBJ2-2 for the parts outside the CDR3, the full variable domain is DTGVSQNPRHKITKRGQNVTFRCDPISEHNRLYWYRQTLGQGPEFLTYFQNEAQLEKSRLLSDRFSAERPKGSFSTLEIQRTEQGDSAMYLCASRRMGYEELFFGEGSRLTVL.

CDR3: CASSYGLAGDGPQETQYF. The chain has TRBV7-8 and TRBJ2-5; TCRdb proposes TRBD2, but this gene call is untestable without DNA. CDR1 and CDR2 from the germline V gene are SGHVS and FQNEAQ. The CDR3 sequence is 18 residues long.

This sequence joins TRBV28 and TRBJ1-2; as DNA is missing, the TRBD1 call by TCRdb cannot be tested. CDR1 is MDHEN, CDR2 SYDVKM, per germline. The length of the CDR3 is 15 residues. The CDR3 protein is CASSFWTENNYGYTF.

The chain recombines TRBV7-3 with TRBJ2-1; checking the TCRdb D call of TRBD2 is not possible without DNA. Looked up from germline, CDR1 is SGHTA and CDR2 is FQGTGA. The CDR3 runs 17 residues. This CDR3 reads CASSLDGGLAGVYEQFF.

The chain combines TRBV7-6 with TRBJ2-1; TCRdb reports TRBD1, a call that lacks DNA to check it against. The CDR3 spans 14 residues. Germline values: CDR1 SGHVS, CDR2 FNYEAQ. CDR3 region: CASSLRAEDNEQFF.

This chain uses TRBV7-9 with TRBJ2-2; absent DNA, TCRdb's TRBD1 call cannot be checked. CDR1 and CDR2 (germline): SEHNR, FQNEAQ (reference sequence). The CDR3 contains 15 residues. The CDR3 protein is CASSLIRGGTGELFF.

Here the CDR3 reads CASSLAAAGELFF. V usage is TRBV5-1 and J usage is TRBJ2-2. CDR1 SGHRS and CDR2 YFSETQ come from the germline V gene. CDR3 size: 13 residues. The whole variable domain, remainder taken from reference TRBV5-1 and TRBJ2-2, is KAGVTQTPRYLIKTRGQQVTLSCSPISGHRSVSWYQQTPGQGLQFLFEYFSETQRNKGNFPGRFSGRQFSNSRSEMNVSTLELGDSALYLCASSLAAAGELFFGEGSRLTVL.

This sequence joins TRBV29-1 and TRBJ2-3. The CDR3 spans 17 residues. Germline V gene sequence: CDR1 SQVTM, CDR2 ANQGSEA. This CDR3 reads CSVEDLRTTPSTDKQYF.

The chain combines TRBV6-6 with TRBJ1-1; TCRdb proposes TRBD1, but this gene call is untestable without DNA. Germline CDR1 reads MNHNY; CDR2 reads SVGAGI (reference sequence). The CDR3 is made up of 12 amino acids. The CDR3: CASSGQGAVAFF.

The V call is TRBV3-1, the J call TRBJ2-1. The CDR3 covers 15 residues. The germline V gene encodes CDR1 LGHDT and CDR2 YNNKEL (reference sequence). CDR3 amino acids: CASSQLVGPFNEQFF.

The V call is TRBV28, the J call TRBJ1-5; TCRdb calls TRBD1, which cannot be checked without DNA. CDR1 is MDHEN, CDR2 SYDVKM, per germline. The CDR3 runs to 14 residues. Here the CDR3 reads CASSWTGRNQPQHF.

This rearrangement joins TRBV9 to TRBJ2-1; TCRdb reports TRBD2, a call that lacks DNA to check it against. The CDR3 consists of 17 residues. Per the germline V gene, CDR1 is SGDLS and CDR2 is YYNGEE. CDR3 protein: CASSQAVVAGGRNEQFF.

CDR3 loop: CASPEGGSDYSGANVLTF. The genes are TRBV10-1 and TRBJ2-6; with no DNA, the TCRdb D assignment of TRBD1 cannot be verified. The germline gives CDR1 WNHNN, CDR2 SYGVQD (reference sequence). This CDR3 spans 18 amino acids.

V is TRBV13 and J is TRBJ2-1; the D gene TCRdb calls, TRBD1, cannot be checked with no DNA. CDR1 and CDR2 from the germline V gene are PRHDT and FYEKMQ (reference sequence). This CDR3 spans 16 amino acids. The CDR3: CASADRDRGFYNEQFF.

The rearrangement uses TRBV20-1 and TRBJ2-2; without DNA, the TCRdb call of TRBD2 cannot be checked. The CDR3 sequence is 17 residues long. CDR1 and CDR2 from the germline V gene are DFQATT and SNEGSKA (reference sequence). This CDR3 is CSARGPSGRPNTGELFF.

The V gene is TRBV29-1, the J gene TRBJ2-6; lacking DNA, the TRBD2 call made by TCRdb goes unchecked. This CDR3 contains 15 residues. Germline V gene lookup returns CDR1 SQVTM and CDR2 ANQGSEA. Here the CDR3 reads CSVDGGVSGANVLTF.

V usage is TRBV7-8 and J usage is TRBJ2-6. The CDR3 runs 15 residues. The V gene's germline CDR1 is SGHVS and CDR2 FQNEAQ. The chain's CDR3 is CASSLGRSGANVLTF.

CDR3: CASRLTSKETQYF. The rearrangement joins TRBV6-6 to TRBJ2-5. The CDR3 is made up of 13 amino acids. CDR1 MNHNY and CDR2 SVGAGI come from the germline V gene (reference sequence).

The rearrangement uses TRBV27 and TRBJ1-1; TCRdb lists TRBD1, though no DNA is available to test this call. Germline V lookup: CDR1 MNHEY, CDR2 SMNVEV (reference sequence). The CDR3 contains 14 residues. The CDR3 sequence is CASSTGGVRFEAFF.

The gene calls are TRBV19 and TRBJ1-1; TCRdb returns TRBD1, unconfirmable since there is no DNA. CDR1 LNHDA and CDR2 SQIVND come from the germline V gene (reference sequence). The CDR3 runs to 12 residues. CDR3 sequence reads: CASRIGGTEAFF.

The rearrangement uses TRBV11-1 and TRBJ2-7; TCRdb proposes TRBD1, but this gene call is untestable without DNA. Germline CDR1 and CDR2: SGHAT and FQDESV (reference sequence). The CDR3 runs 16 residues. Here the CDR3 reads CASSWTGTETTYEQYF.

The chain couples TRBV20-1 to TRBJ2-3; TCRdb gives TRBD1 as the D gene, but with no DNA this cannot be confirmed. Germline assignment: CDR1 DFQATT and CDR2 SNEGSKA (reference sequence). The CDR3 runs to 13 residues. Here the CDR3 reads CSATDSSTDTQYF.

The gene calls are TRBV28 and TRBJ2-5; the TCRdb call, TRBD1, lacks DNA for checking. In germline, CDR1 is MDHEN, CDR2 SYDVKM. This CDR3 spans 16 amino acids. The CDR3 region is CASSVRLGARQETQYF.

J is TRBJ2-1 and V is TRBV5-6; no DNA is available, so the TRBD1 call from TCRdb remains unchecked. CDR1 SGHDT and CDR2 YYEEEE come from the germline V gene. The CDR3 is 16 residues long. This CDR3 is CASSPRTGASYNEQFF.

The chain employs TRBV5-4 and TRBJ2-1; the TRBD1 assignment by TCRdb is unverifiable without DNA. In germline, CDR1 is SGHNT, CDR2 YYREEE (reference sequence). The CDR3 is 13 residues long. The chain's CDR3 is CASRGTSFNEQFF.

This chain links TRBV5-1 with TRBJ2-7; the D call from TCRdb, TRBD2, cannot be confirmed without DNA. The CDR3 has 15 residues. Germline CDR1 is SGHRS and CDR2 is YFSETQ. CDR3 protein: CASSLVPSVMYEQYF. Together with reference TRBV5-1 and TRBJ2-7, the CDR3 gives the full variable domain: KAGVTQTPRYLIKTRGQQVTLSCSPISGHRSVSWYQQTPGQGLQFLFEYFSETQRNKGNFPGRFSGRQFSNSRSEMNVSTLELGDSALYLCASSLVPSVMYEQYFGPGTRLTVT.

The V gene is TRBV29-1, the J gene TRBJ2-1. Germline CDR1 SQVTM, CDR2 ANQGSEA. The CDR3 runs to 12 residues. The CDR3 here is CSVASSYNEQFF.

The chain carries TRBV4-1 and TRBJ2-1; TCRdb's D gene call, TRBD2, goes unchecked for lack of DNA. This CDR3 comprises 13 residues. The V gene's germline CDR1 is MGHRA and CDR2 YSYEKL. The CDR3 here is CASSPVGYNEQFF.

The CDR3: CACHQGRGLAKNIQYF. This chain links TRBV30 with TRBJ2-4; TCRdb returns TRBD1, unconfirmable since there is no DNA. From germline, CDR1 is GTSNPN and CDR2 SVGIG (reference sequence). CDR3 length: 16 amino acids. The complete variable domain, with remaining parts taken from reference TRBV30 and TRBJ2-4, reads SQTIHQWPATLVQPVGSPLSLECTVEGTSNPNLYWYRQAAGRGLQLLFYSVGIGQISSEVPQNLSASRPQDRQFILSSKKLLLSDSGFYLCACHQGRGLAKNIQYFGAGTRLSVL.

The chain joins TRBV5-1 to TRBJ2-2; TCRdb's D call, TRBD1, is unchecked because there is no DNA. The CDR3 is made up of 18 amino acids. From germline, CDR1 is SGHRS and CDR2 YFSETQ. The CDR3 protein is CASSELTGLGGSTGELFF.